In this sample, the clone carrying this T cell receptor (beta chain) turned up many times. The antigen remains undetermined. These data originate in a study of T cells in Graves' hyperthyroidism and ophthalmopathy. About the study: Peripheral blood sampling occurred at initial diagnosis, before any treatment.

V lost 0 bases and J lost 2, with 8 bases in between. The V gene's germline CDR1 is SGHVS and CDR2 FQNEAQ. The CDR3 spans 15 residues. TCR beta CDR3 regions were amplified from RNA. The primer set for the first-round RT-PCR of the TCR CDR3 was HTBI. MiXCR, run by TCRdb on the multiplex PCR reads, gives a single entry per CDR3 protein. The table has 600,000 or so distinct CDR3 sequences, more than 12% seen once; the top ten hold around 12%. The diagnoses drew upon clinical symptoms, serum thyroxine and TRAb, thyroid ultrasound and orbital computed tomography. The study, taken as a whole, reports: Blood also held most thyroid clonotypes expanded beyond 0.001. Ophthalmopathy stood apart from stable hyperthyroidism in a 13 V-J model.

The rearrangement joins TRBV7-8 to TRBJ2-1; no reliable D call. The source is a woman in her forties or fifties with Graves' ophthalmopathy. The sequenced material came from blood. For the CDR3, the DNA is TGTGCCAGCAGCTTAGCGGGGAACCCCTACAATGAGCAGTTCTTC. Translating gives CASSLAGNPYNEQFF.